These T cell receptor beta chains were read from a single sample in a study of cytomegalovirus exposure and HLA in healthy donors. Here immunoSEQ multiplex PCR was the method, and the copy in TCRdb shows in-frame clones only, minus some. The table shows approximately 110,000 clones, with 76% occurring only once. Sequencing was performed on PBMCs. The receptors shown here come from a man aged 50-59 years in good health and CMV-seronegative. The CDR3 runs from the conserved cysteine through the conserved F or W. Each record gives: D gene, V gene, clone size, J gene, CDR3 protein, CDR3 DNA. D genes are given only for firm matches. The listing skips clone size in some rows; elsewhere it reads once, few, many or a size class.

D: TRBD1
V: TRBV5-1
size: once
J: TRBJ1-3
CDR3: CASSPTGTGNTIYF
DNA: TGCGCCAGCAGCCCGACAGGGACTGGAAACACCATATATTTT

D: NA
V: TRBV5-1
size: NA
J: TRBJ2-7
CDR3: CASSLGPNAGRTSSYEQYF
DNA: TGCGCCAGCAGCTTGGGGCCGAATGCAGGCCGCACCAGCTCCTACGAGCAGTACTTC

D: NA
V: TRBV9
size: NA
J: TRBJ1-2
CDR3: CASSVLQESNYGYTF
DNA: TGTGCCAGCAGCGTACTACAGGAATCTAACTATGGCTACACCTTC

D: TRBD1
V: TRBV5-3
size: NA
J: TRBJ2-2
CDR3: CARSWTGYTGELFF
DNA: TGTGCCAGAAGCTGGACAGGATACACCGGGGAGCTGTTTTTT

D: TRBD2
V: TRBV5-4
size: NA
J: TRBJ2-5
CDR3: CASSWDLAGGQETQYF
DNA: TGTGCCAGCAGCTGGGATCTAGCGGGGGGGCAGGAGACCCAGTACTTC

D: TRBD1
V: TRBV18
size: NA
J: TRBJ1-6
CDR3: CASSLDRSPSPLHF
DNA: TGTGCCAGCTCACTGGACAGGAGTCCTTCACCCCTCCACTTT

D: NA
V: TRBV9
size: NA
J: TRBJ1-1
CDR3: CASSEIPENTEAFF
DNA: TGTGCCAGCAGCGAGATTCCAGAAAACACTGAAGCTTTCTTT

D: NA
V: TRBV6-6
size: NA
J: TRBJ1-1
CDR3: CASSPRRGLQNTEAFF
DNA: TGTGCCAGCAGTCCCCGGCGAGGCCTACAGAACACTGAAGCTTTCTTT

D: NA
V: TRBV7-2
size: NA
J: TRBJ2-7
CDR3: CASSSPFRGNTYEQYF
DNA: TGTGCCAGCAGCTCCCCCTTCAGGGGAAACACCTACGAGCAGTACTTC

D: TRBD1
V: TRBV4-3
size: NA
J: TRBJ1-2
CDR3: CASSQDGTAYGYTF
DNA: TGCGCCAGCAGCCAAGATGGGACAGCCTATGGCTACACCTTC

D: TRBD1
V: TRBV7-2
size: NA
J: TRBJ1-6
CDR3: CASSLGQGNRSPLHF
DNA: TGTGCCAGCAGTCTAGGACAGGGAAATCGCTCACCCCTCCACTTT

D: NA
V: TRBV7-9
size: NA
J: TRBJ2-5
CDR3: CASSYPGDPETQYF
DNA: TGTGCCAGCAGCTACCCGGGAGACCCAGAGACCCAGTACTTC

D: NA
V: TRBV7-6
size: NA
J: TRBJ2-2
CDR3: CASSRDWGESGFTGELFF
DNA: TGTGCCAGCAGCCGGGATTGGGGAGAGTCGGGGTTCACCGGGGAGCTGTTTTTT

D: TRBD1
V: TRBV10-3
size: NA
J: TRBJ1-2
CDR3: CAISDGQDYGYTF
DNA: TGTGCCATCAGTGACGGACAGGACTATGGCTACACCTTC

D: NA
V: TRBV7-2
size: NA
J: TRBJ1-1
CDR3: CASSFYRNTEAFF
DNA: TGTGCCAGCAGCTTTTACAGGAACACTGAAGCTTTCTTT

D: TRBD2
V: TRBV11-2
size: NA
J: TRBJ2-3
CDR3: CASSLTSGSTDTQYF
DNA: TGTGCCAGCAGCTTAACTAGCGGAAGCACAGATACGCAGTATTTT

D: NA
V: TRBV6-5
size: NA
J: TRBJ1-2
CDR3: CASSPGENYGYTF
DNA: TGTGCCAGCAGTCCCGGGGAGAACTATGGCTACACCTTC

D: NA
V: TRBV29-1
size: few
J: TRBJ2-7
CDR3: CSVEALLMEQYF
DNA: TGCAGCGTTGAAGCCCTCCTTATGGAGCAGTACTTC

D: NA
V: TRBV19
size: few
J: TRBJ1-2
CDR3: CASSISWAGESIRYGYTF
DNA: TGTGCCAGTAGTATAAGTTGGGCAGGGGAGTCGATCCGCTATGGCTACACCTTC

D: TRBD1
V: TRBV5-1
size: few
J: TRBJ1-4
CDR3: CASSLAGTGFEKLFF
DNA: TGCGCCAGCAGCTTGGCCGGGACAGGGTTTGAAAAACTGTTTTTT

D: NA
V: TRBV4-2
size: NA
J: TRBJ2-3
CDR3: CASSQNPGVRTTDTQYF
DNA: TGTGCCAGCAGCCAGAACCCGGGGGTGAGAACCACAGATACGCAGTATTTT

D: TRBD1
V: TRBV19
size: once
J: TRBJ2-7
CDR3: CASSIGDSYEQYF
DNA: TGTGCCAGTAGTATAGGGGACAGCTACGAGCAGTACTTC

D: NA
V: TRBV14
size: NA
J: TRBJ2-2
CDR3: CASSPRRGTFTGELFF
DNA: TGTGCCAGCAGCCCGCGCCGGGGGACCTTTACCGGGGAGCTGTTTTTT

D: TRBD1
V: TRBV28
size: NA
J: TRBJ2-1
CDR3: CASSSIGQGALNEQFF
DNA: TGTGCCAGCAGTTCAATTGGACAGGGGGCGCTCAATGAGCAGTTCTTC

D: TRBD1
V: TRBV4-3
size: NA
J: TRBJ1-3
CDR3: CASSQTGGSGNTIYF
DNA: TGCGCCAGCAGTCAAACAGGGGGCTCCGGAAACACCATATATTTT

D: NA
V: TRBV18
size: NA
J: TRBJ1-1
CDR3: CASSPLAGRDVAFF
DNA: TGTGCCAGCTCACCCCTAGCGGGGCGTGATGTAGCTTTCTTT

D: TRBD1
V: TRBV29-1
size: NA
J: TRBJ1-2
CDR3: CSVGEDRGGGYTF
DNA: TGCAGCGTGGGGGAGGACAGGGGAGGTGGCTACACCTTC

D: NA
V: TRBV5-5
size: few
J: TRBJ1-2
CDR3: CASSWVGDNYGYTF
DNA: TGTGCCAGCAGCTGGGTCGGGGATAACTATGGCTACACCTTC

D: TRBD1
V: TRBV5-4
size: NA
J: TRBJ1-1
CDR3: CASSLVGQGTRGTEAFF
DNA: TGTGCCAGCAGCTTGGTAGGACAGGGGACGCGGGGCACTGAAGCTTTCTTT

D: NA
V: TRBV4-1
size: NA
J: TRBJ2-2
CDR3: CASSQGVSSAANTGELFF
DNA: TGCGCCAGCAGCCAAGGTGTCTCATCAGCGGCAAACACCGGGGAGCTGTTTTTT

D: TRBD1
V: TRBV7-2
size: NA
J: TRBJ1-2
CDR3: CASSPFGGTGGYTF
DNA: TGCGCCAGCAGCCCCTTTGGAGGGACAGGAGGCTACACCTTC

D: TRBD1
V: TRBV5-1
size: NA
J: TRBJ2-7
CDR3: CASSLVWDSSYEQYF
DNA: TGCGCCAGCAGCTTGGTGTGGGACAGCTCCTACGAGCAGTACTTC

D: TRBD2
V: TRBV13
size: NA
J: TRBJ2-1
CDR3: CASSPRASGSSYNEQFF
DNA: TGTGCCAGCAGCCCACGGGCTAGCGGCAGCTCCTACAATGAGCAGTTCTTC

D: NA
V: TRBV9
size: NA
J: TRBJ2-3
CDR3: CASSAQSGLETDTQYF
DNA: TGTGCCAGCAGCGCCCAAAGCGGGCTGGAGACAGATACGCAGTATTTT

D: TRBD1
V: TRBV7-8
size: NA
J: TRBJ1-5
CDR3: CASSKGTGGPNQPQHF
DNA: TGTGCCAGCAGCAAAGGTACAGGGGGTCCCAATCAGCCCCAGCATTTT

D: NA
V: TRBV6-6
size: few
J: TRBJ2-3
CDR3: CASSSDRRLRTDTQYF
DNA: TGTGCCAGCAGTTCCGACAGGCGACTTCGCACAGATACGCAGTATTTT

D: NA
V: TRBV5-4
size: NA
J: TRBJ2-3
CDR3: CASSLSSDTQYF
DNA: TGTGCCAGCAGCTTGTCCTCAGATACGCAGTATTTT

D: TRBD2
V: TRBV13
size: NA
J: TRBJ2-1
CDR3: CASSFRRGTSSYNEQFF
DNA: TGTGCCAGCAGCTTCAGGCGGGGGACTAGCTCCTACAATGAGCAGTTCTTC

D: TRBD1
V: TRBV5-6
size: NA
J: TRBJ1-1
CDR3: CASSVGTEFEAFF
DNA: TGTGCCAGCAGCGTCGGGACAGAGTTTGAAGCTTTCTTT

D: NA
V: TRBV29-1
size: NA
J: TRBJ1-1
CDR3: CSGRRGTEAFF
DNA: TGCAGCGGCCGAAGAGGGACTGAAGCTTTCTTT

D: NA
V: TRBV10-1
size: NA
J: TRBJ2-1
CDR3: CASSAGVYNEQFF
DNA: TGCGCCAGCAGTGCGGGGGTCTACAATGAGCAGTTCTTC

D: TRBD1
V: TRBV7-9
size: NA
J: TRBJ1-5
CDR3: CASSGQGGNQPQHF
DNA: TGTGCCAGCAGCGGACAGGGAGGCAATCAGCCCCAGCATTTT

D: TRBD2
V: TRBV7-9
size: NA
J: TRBJ2-1
CDR3: CASSRTSGGAYEQFF
DNA: TGTGCCAGCAGCAGGACTAGCGGGGGGGCCTATGAGCAGTTCTTC

D: TRBD2
V: TRBV4-2
size: once
J: TRBJ2-5
CDR3: CASSQPFSGGALETQYF
DNA: TGTGCCAGCAGCCAACCATTTAGCGGGGGGGCTTTAGAGACCCAGTACTTC

D: NA
V: TRBV7-9
size: NA
J: TRBJ1-2
CDR3: CASSLTGTGYGYTF
DNA: TGTGCCAGCAGCTTAACAGGAACGGGTTATGGCTACACCTTC

D: NA
V: TRBV4-1
size: NA
J: TRBJ2-2
CDR3: CASSQDPPTAGELFF
DNA: TGCGCCAGCAGCCAAGATCCCCCAACGGCCGGGGAGCTGTTTTTT

D: NA
V: TRBV19
size: NA
J: TRBJ2-1
CDR3: CASSKAGQQAWNEQFF
DNA: TGTGCCAGTAGTAAGGCTGGACAGCAGGCATGGAATGAGCAGTTCTTC

D: TRBD2
V: TRBV18
size: NA
J: TRBJ2-7
CDR3: CASSPATSGAGEQYF
DNA: TGTGCCAGCTCACCCGCGACTAGCGGGGCGGGCGAGCAGTACTTC

D: NA
V: TRBV27
size: NA
J: TRBJ1-5
CDR3: CASSFLSDSNQPQHF
DNA: TGTGCCAGCAGTTTTTTGTCAGATAGCAATCAGCCCCAGCATTTT

D: TRBD2
V: TRBV30
size: NA
J: TRBJ2-6
CDR3: CAWTGTRAFRSGANVLTF
DNA: TGTGCCTGGACCGGGACTAGGGCCTTCCGCTCTGGGGCCAACGTCCTGACTTTC

D: TRBD2
V: TRBV4-1
size: once
J: TRBJ2-1
CDR3: CASSQESGGAYNEQFF
DNA: TGCGCCAGCAGCCAAGAGTCGGGGGGGGCCTACAATGAGCAGTTCTTC

D: NA
V: TRBV28
size: NA
J: TRBJ2-1
CDR3: CASSLTRNSYNEQFF
DNA: TGTGCCAGCAGTTTAACCAGAAACTCCTACAATGAGCAGTTCTTC

D: NA
V: TRBV7-3
size: NA
J: TRBJ2-3
CDR3: CASSLGGGRDTQYF
DNA: TGTGCCAGCAGCCTAGGGGGGGGGAGGGATACGCAGTATTTT

D: NA
V: TRBV18
size: NA
J: TRBJ1-1
CDR3: CASSPQKPRLAEAFF
DNA: TGTGCCAGCTCACCACAGAAACCCCGACTTGCTGAAGCTTTCTTT

D: NA
V: TRBV15
size: NA
J: TRBJ1-4
CDR3: CATSRNGQFNEKLFF
DNA: TGTGCCACCAGCAGAAACGGACAGTTTAATGAAAAACTGTTTTTT